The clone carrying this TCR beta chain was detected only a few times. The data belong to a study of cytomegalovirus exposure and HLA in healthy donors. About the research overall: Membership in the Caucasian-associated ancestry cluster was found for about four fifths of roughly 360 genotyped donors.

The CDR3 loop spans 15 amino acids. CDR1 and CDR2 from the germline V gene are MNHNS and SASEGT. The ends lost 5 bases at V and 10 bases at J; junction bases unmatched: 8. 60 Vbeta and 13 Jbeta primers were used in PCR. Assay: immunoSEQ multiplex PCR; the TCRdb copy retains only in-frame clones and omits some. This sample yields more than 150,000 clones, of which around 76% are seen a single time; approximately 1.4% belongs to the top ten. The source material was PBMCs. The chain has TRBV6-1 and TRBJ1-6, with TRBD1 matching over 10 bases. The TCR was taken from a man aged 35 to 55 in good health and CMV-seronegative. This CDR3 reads CASSSTGTGESPLHF. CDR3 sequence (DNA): TGTGCCAGCAGTTCTACCGGGACAGGGGAATCACCCCTCCACTTT.